Presented here are 29 T cell receptor beta chains from one specimen sequenced in a study of blood T cells in healthy people across ages. PCR was performed a second time for 7 to 11 cycles using a sample-barcoded 5' primer and a J-beta primer mix. One entry per CDR3 protein results from TCRdb running MiXCR on the 5' RACE reads. The repertoire includes 750,000 or so distinct CDR3 sequences, 20% to 30% of them detected once, and just under 9.5% sits in the top ten. These records were also assigned to another study, of T cells of mothers and their children.

What was sequenced was blood. Source of these receptors: a boy aged 5-17 years in good health.

CDR3: CASSLLDSISYEQYF. For the CDR3, the DNA is TGTGCCAGCAGCTTATTGGACTCGATCTCCTACGAGCAGTACTTC. This chain links TRBV7-6 with TRBJ2-1, with D perhaps TRBD2 (5 bases). The DNA matches TRBJ2-7 better at its end, which makes the J call doubtful. From germline, CDR1 is SGHVS and CDR2 FNYEAQ. This CDR3 is 15 amino acids long.

J is TRBJ2-5 and V is TRBV6-6; tentative D call: TRBD2 (6 bases). The germline V gene has CDR1 MNHNY and CDR2 SVGAGI (reference sequence). V dropped 6 bases and J dropped 5 bases, with 19 bases sitting between them. The CDR3 extends over 15 amino acids. The CDR3 region has the DNA TGTGCCAGCAGCTACATCGGACGGGGGTCGGAGACCCAGTACTTC. It specifies CASSYIGRGSETQYF.

The rearrangement uses TRBV6-1 and TRBJ2-1; 7 nucleotides align to TRBD1. The junction had 6 bases not matched to a gene; V was cut back by 7 bases and J by 0 bases. Germline V lookup: CDR1 MNHNS, CDR2 SASEGT. CDR3 size: 15 residues. The CDR3 protein is CASTEQGSSYNEQFF. DNA of the CDR3: TGTGCCAGCACCGAACAGGGGAGCTCCTACAATGAGCAGTTCTTC.

V and J are TRBV12-3 or TRBV12-4 and TRBJ2-5; D unresolved. V lost 6 bases to trimming and J lost 2 bases, with 16 bases between them. The CDR3 covers 15 residues. CDR3 coding DNA: TGTGCCAGCAGCCGCAGGTTCCAACTTCAAGAGACCCAGTACTTC. Its protein product is CASSRRFQLQETQYF.

The V and J genes are TRBV6-5 and TRBJ2-3; 8 bases are shared with TRBD2. Germline CDR1 and CDR2: MNHEY and SVGAGI. CDR3 length equals 17 residues. After removal of 4 bases from V and 4 bases from J, the junction contained 13 bases not matched to a gene. The CDR3 region has the DNA TGTGCCAGCAGTTCCCCCCCAGGGACTAGTGGCCCAGATACGCAGTATTTT. Translation gives CASSSPPGTSGPDTQYF.

CDR3 loop: CSVLTGTGFDEQFF. The CDR3 nucleotides are TGCAGCGTCCTAACCGGGACAGGCTTCGATGAGCAGTTCTTC. This rearrangement joins TRBV29-1 to TRBJ2-1, with TRBD1 matching over 8 bases. The germline V gene has CDR1 SQVTM and CDR2 ANQGSEA. V was clipped by 6 bases and J by 8 bases; unmatched bases: 12. The CDR3 spans 14 residues.

The CDR3 DNA reads TGTGCCAGCAGTGACGGGACGGATAATGAAAAACTGTTTTTT. Protein product: CASSDGTDNEKLFF. The chain couples TRBV2 to TRBJ1-4, with D perhaps TRBD1 (5 bases). Trimming pared 3 bases from V and 4 bases from J, leaving 9 bases between. The CDR3 totals 14 residues. Germline lookup yields CDR1 SNHLY and CDR2 FYNNEI.

V gene TRBV5-1 combines with J gene TRBJ2-5, with D unresolved. CDR1 is SGHRS and CDR2 is YFSETQ in the germline V gene. The CDR3 covers 14 residues. The V end lost 3 bases, the J end lost 2 bases, and 11 bases lay between the germline ends. The CDR3 here is CASSSLTDQETQYF. DNA of the CDR3: TGCGCCAGCAGCTCCTTGACTGATCAAGAGACCCAGTACTTC.

The sample holds a few counts of this clonotype. The chain carries TRBV11-2 and TRBJ1-2; D perhaps matches TRBD1 (5 bases). The CDR3 runs 15 residues. Germline assignment: CDR1 SGHAT and CDR2 FQNNGV. Trimming pared 0 bases from V and 8 bases from J, leaving 16 bases between. CDR3 bases: TGTGCCAGCAGCTTAGAATATTCGTCAGGGAACGGCTACACCTTC. Translating gives CASSLEYSSGNGYTF.

There are a few counts of this clonotype. The V call is TRBV29-1, the J call TRBJ2-2; no clear D. The CDR3 covers 11 residues. Germline assignment: CDR1 SQVTM and CDR2 ANQGSEA. The V end lost 5 bases, the J end lost 6 bases, and 7 bases lay between the germline ends. Here the CDR3 reads CSVSSAGELFF. CDR3 nucleotide sequence: TGCAGCGTTTCCAGCGCCGGGGAGCTGTTTTTT.

Comment on this clonotype: An end of the junction differs from the germline gene, which may be a read error. The chain couples TRBV11-3 to TRBJ2-6; TRBD2 matches at 8 bases. The CDR3 totals 15 residues. The germline V gene has CDR1 SGHNT and CDR2 YENEEA. CDR3 amino acids: CVSSQRGPGANVLTF. CDR3 coding DNA: TGTGTCAGCAGCCAGCGGGGGCCTGGGGCCAACGTCCTGACTTTC.

This clonotype was picked up a small number of times. The chain recombines TRBV14 with TRBJ1-2; 7 bases fit TRBD1. This CDR3 has 15 amino acids. Trimming took 4 bases from V and 6 from J; bases not matched to a gene: 11. Per the germline V gene, CDR1 is SGHDN and CDR2 is FVKESK. DNA of the CDR3: TGTGCCAGCAGCCCGCTGACAGGGAAGTATAATGGCTACACCTTC. It translates to CASSPLTGKYNGYTF.

This clonotype was found a few times. The chain links TRBV4-3 to TRBJ1-5; TRBD1 agrees at 8 bases. V lost 4 bases, J lost 0 bases, and 2 bases stayed unmatched. Germline V lookup: CDR1 LGHNA, CDR2 YSLEER. The CDR3 runs 15 residues. CDR3 sequence: CASSPDRGSNQPQHF. The CDR3 DNA reads as TGCGCCAGCAGCCCCGACAGGGGTAGCAATCAGCCCCAGCATTTT.

The chain has TRBV12-3 or TRBV12-4 and TRBJ1-2; D possibly corresponds to TRBD1 (5 bases). The CDR3 sequence is 13 residues long. V gave up 2 bases and J gave up 7 bases, with 11 bases separating them. The CDR3 spells CASSLSQGGGYTF. The CDR3 coding sequence is TGTGCCAGCAGTTTATCTCAGGGAGGTGGCTACACCTTC.

The rearrangement uses TRBV5-1 and TRBJ2-1; 12 bases line up with TRBD2. CDR3 length equals 17 residues. The germline V gene encodes CDR1 SGHRS and CDR2 YFSETQ. The V gene end was trimmed by 1 base and the J gene end by 0 bases; junction bases not matched to a gene: 2. CDR3 sequence (DNA): TGCGCCAGCAGCTTGTCACTAGCGGGAGGCTCCTACAATGAGCAGTTCTTC. Translating it yields CASSLSLAGGSYNEQFF.

The sample holds one count of this clonotype. The gene calls are TRBV29-1 and TRBJ2-5; no firm D call. The J call is in doubt because the DNA end fits TRBJ2-7 better. The CDR3 totals 14 residues. Germline CDR1 SQVTM, CDR2 ANQGSEA. The CDR3 spells CSVVNSGPNYEQYF. CDR3 DNA sequence: TGCAGCGTGGTGAACTCTGGGCCCAACTACGAGCAGTACTTC.

This chain joins TRBV6-5 and TRBJ2-3, with TRBD1 identical over 7 bases. Germline V gene sequence: CDR1 MNHEY, CDR2 SVGAGI. Germline trimming cut 5 bases from V and 3 bases from J; bases unmatched to any gene: 11. The CDR3 runs 16 residues. The CDR3: CASSTLDREGTDTQYF. In DNA, the CDR3 is TGTGCCAGCAGTACTCTCGACAGGGAAGGAACAGATACGCAGTATTTT.

The V call is TRBV12-3 or TRBV12-4, the J call TRBJ2-5; TRBD2 is a possible D gene (6 bases). With 7 bases removed from V and 2 bases from J, the gap between germline ends came to 14 bases. CDR3 length: 14 residues. The CDR3 protein is CASNAGLLQETQYF. CDR3 nucleotide sequence: TGTGCCAGCAACGCGGGACTCCTTCAAGAGACCCAGTACTTC.

The gene calls are TRBV13 and TRBJ2-2; the D is unclear. There are 13 residues in the CDR3. Germline V gene data show CDR1 as PRHDT and CDR2 as FYEKMQ (reference sequence). V was clipped by 6 bases and J by 0 bases, with 5 bases between them. The CDR3 region is CASRKPNTGELFF. The DNA for the CDR3 is TGTGCCAGCAGAAAGCCGAACACCGGGGAGCTGTTTTTT.

The rearrangement links TRBV7-2 to TRBJ2-1; unclear D gene. This CDR3 spans 13 amino acids. The germline V gene encodes CDR1 SGHTA and CDR2 FQGNSA. V was pared by 5 bases and J by 5 bases, with 10 bases between. CDR3 nucleotides: TGTGCCAGCAGCCCCCCAGTAGACAATGAGCAGTTCTTC. It translates to CASSPPVDNEQFF.

V is TRBV29-1 and J is TRBJ1-1, with no clear D. V lost 5 bases to trimming and J lost 1 base, with 11 bases between them. CDR3 length: 13 residues. Germline CDR1 and CDR2: SQVTM and ANQGSEA. The CDR3 DNA reads TGCAGCGTTCTACGACCGTCGAACACTGAAGCTTTCTTT. Amino acid sequence: CSVLRPSNTEAFF.

Notes on this clonotype: The junction does not match germline at one end; this may be a read error. The rearrangement uses TRBV7-7 and TRBJ2-7; TRBD1 matches at 9 bases. There are 16 residues in the CDR3. CDR1 and CDR2 (germline): SSHAT, FNYEAQ (reference sequence). The CDR3 reads CASSFARDRAPYEQYF. The DNA of the CDR3 is TGTGCTAGCAGCTTTGCCCGGGACAGGGCCCCCTACGAGCAGTACTTC.

This clonotype turned up a few times. The chain recombines TRBV20-1 with TRBJ1-4; D uncertain. V was cut by 5 bases and J by 1 base, with 14 bases left in between. Germline CDR1 and CDR2: DFQATT and SNEGSKA (reference sequence). This CDR3 is built from 15 residues. CDR3 residues: CSAGLFAKTNEKLFF. CDR3 nucleotides: TGCAGTGCTGGACTGTTCGCGAAAACTAATGAAAAACTGTTTTTT.

The chain is built from TRBV29-1 and TRBJ2-7; either TRBD1 or TRBD2 may supply D (5 bases each). In germline, CDR1 is SQVTM, CDR2 ANQGSEA. This CDR3 comprises 11 residues. V lost 5 bases, J lost 8 bases, and 13 bases lay in between. The CDR3 DNA is TGCAGCGTTTTCAGGGCTAGCAAGCAGTACTTC. It encodes CSVFRASKQYF.

A single count supports this clonotype. At one end, the junction sequence differs from germline, possibly due to a read error. This chain joins TRBV20-1 and TRBJ2-7, with 16 bases aligning to TRBD2. This CDR3 comprises 17 residues. Germline V CDR1 and CDR2: DFQATT, SNEGSKA (reference sequence). This chain's CDR3 is CNARDGRPGLAGGPVYF. CDR3 nucleotides: TGCAATGCTAGAGATGGTCGTCCGGGACTAGCGGGAGGGCCGGTGTACTTC.

The V call is TRBV5-1, the J call TRBJ2-1, with 12 bases lining up with TRBD2. V was clipped by 2 bases and J by 6 bases; unmatched bases: 6. The CDR3 is 16 residues long. The germline CDR1 and CDR2 sequences are SGHRS and YFSETQ. CDR3 protein: CASSFGSSGRANEQFF. DNA for the CDR3: TGCGCCAGCAGCTTCGGGTCTAGCGGGAGGGCCAATGAGCAGTTCTTC. The full variable domain, with the rest looked up from reference TRBV5-1 and TRBJ2-1, is KAGVTQTPRYLIKTRGQQVTLSCSPISGHRSVSWYQQTPGQGLQFLFEYFSETQRNKGNFPGRFSGRQFSNSRSEMNVSTLELGDSALYLCASSFGSSGRANEQFFGPGTRLTVL.

This chain joins TRBV5-1 and TRBJ2-1; TRBD2 agrees at 10 bases. V lost 0 bases to trimming and J lost 8 bases; unmatched junction nucleotides: 8. Germline V gene sequence: CDR1 SGHRS, CDR2 YFSETQ. The CDR3 totals 16 residues. The CDR3 nucleotides are TGCGCCAGCAGCTTGGTAATAGCGGGGGGCAACTATGAGCAGTTCTTC. It is translated as CASSLVIAGGNYEQFF.

This chain uses TRBV20-1 with TRBJ2-3, with TRBD1 identical over 9 bases. The CDR3 has 13 residues. The germline V gene encodes CDR1 DFQATT and CDR2 SNEGSKA (reference sequence). V lost 5 bases to trimming and J lost 5 bases; unmatched junction nucleotides: 5. In DNA form, the CDR3 reads TGCAGTGCTCACACAGGGGGCGGAGATACGCAGTATTTT. Protein: CSAHTGGGDTQYF.

The chain uses TRBV5-1 and TRBJ2-2, with 7 bases matching TRBD1. The ends lost 0 bases at V and 6 bases at J; junction bases unmatched: 11. Germline CDR1 is SGHRS and CDR2 is YFSETQ. CDR3 length: 17 residues. The CDR3 reads CASSLDPGGMLSGELFF. CDR3 bases: TGCGCCAGCAGCTTGGACCCAGGGGGAATGCTGTCCGGGGAGCTGTTTTTT.